These 17 T cell receptor beta chains were all obtained from the same sample, sequenced in a study of blood T cell repertoires in COVID-19. Some clones are missing from TCRdb's copy, which holds only in-frame ones; the method was immunoSEQ multiplex PCR. The table records some 360,000 clones, approximately 87% of them present only once. The specimen sequenced was peripheral blood. The receptors here all came from a woman aged 60-75 years with COVID-19, enrolled during active disease.

This chain uses TRBV7-8 with TRBJ1-5, with D possibly being TRBD1 (5 bases). Germline-derived CDR1 and CDR2 are SGHVS and FQNEAQ. This CDR3 has 14 residues. V was trimmed by 5 bases and J by 6 bases, leaving 14 bases between them. The CDR3 loop is CASSHGQGGQPQHF. CDR3 DNA sequence: TGTGCCAGCAGCCACGGGCAGGGCGGTCAGCCCCAGCATTTT.

A few counts support this clone. V is TRBV2 and J is TRBJ1-2, with D unclear. The CDR3 loop spans 15 amino acids. The V gene lost 6 bases and the J gene lost 4 bases, with 18 bases spanning the gap. CDR1 is SNHLY and CDR2 is FYNNEI in the germline V gene. The CDR3 DNA reads as TGTGCCAGCAGCGTCTTCGAGGGCGCGGGCTATGGCTACACCTTC. Amino acid sequence: CASSVFEGAGYGYTF.

A single count supports this clone. The chain employs TRBV19 and TRBJ2-5; 8 bases line up with TRBD2. Germline loops: CDR1 LNHDA, CDR2 SQIVND (reference sequence). Trimming took 0 bases from V and 2 from J; bases not matched to a gene: 17. This CDR3 is built from 20 residues. This chain's CDR3 is CASSIEGPRGGRKDQETQYF. DNA of the CDR3: TGTGCCAGTAGTATAGAGGGACCCCGGGGGGGGAGGAAGGATCAAGAGACCCAGTACTTC.

V usage is TRBV28 and J usage is TRBJ1-4; a weak D match, TRBD1 (6 bases). Germline-derived CDR1 and CDR2 are MDHEN and SYDVKM. CDR3 size: 14 residues. The germline V and J ends were trimmed by 1 base and 3 bases, with 6 bases remaining between them. CDR3 DNA sequence: TGTGCCAGCAGTTTATCAGGGGCTAATGAAAAACTGTTTTTT. Amino acid sequence: CASSLSGANEKLFF.

The CDR3 loop reads CASSSQGGQGYTF. For the CDR3, the DNA is TGTGCCAGCTCCTCTCAAGGTGGGCAAGGCTACACCTTC. This chain uses TRBV18 with TRBJ1-2; D is unclear. CDR1 and CDR2 (germline): KGHSH, LQKENI. The CDR3 has 13 residues. Trimming left V 6 bases short and J 8 bases short, with 16 bases between.

The chain has TRBV5-1 and TRBJ2-7, with 8 bases fitting TRBD1. Trimming removed 0 bases from V and 1 base from J; junction bases left unmatched: 3. This CDR3 is built from 15 residues. Germline CDR1 SGHRS, CDR2 YFSETQ. The chain's CDR3 is CASSLVGTGSYEQYF. As DNA, the CDR3 is TGCGCCAGCAGCTTGGTCGGGACAGGATCCTACGAGCAGTACTTC. The full variable domain, in which reference TRBV5-1 and TRBJ2-7 provide the parts outside the CDR3, is KAGVTQTPRYLIKTRGQQVTLSCSPISGHRSVSWYQQTPGQGLQFLFEYFSETQRNKGNFPGRFSGRQFSNSRSEMNVSTLELGDSALYLCASSLVGTGSYEQYFGPGTRLTVT.

The V and J genes are TRBV10-3 and TRBJ2-3, with D possibly TRBD2 on 6 matching bases. V lost 6 bases to trimming and J lost 4 bases, with 20 bases between them. The CDR3 is made up of 16 amino acids. Germline values: CDR1 ENHRY, CDR2 SYGVKD. The CDR3 bases are TGTGCCATCAGGCGGGGATTGAGAGGGGAGTCAGATACGCAGTATTTT. Protein sequence: CAIRRGLRGESDTQYF.

This clone was observed a single time. The chain links TRBV18 to TRBJ1-2, with D perhaps TRBD1 (5 bases). The CDR3 length is 14 residues. Trimming removed 4 bases from V and 6 bases from J, with 15 bases in between. Germline-derived CDR1 and CDR2 are KGHSH and LQKENI. In DNA, the CDR3 is TGTGCCAGCTCACTCTCTGCCAGGGCTGATGGCTACACCTTC. Protein sequence: CASSLSARADGYTF.

This clone was detected only once. The rearrangement links TRBV19 to TRBJ1-2; 11 positions match TRBD1. The CDR3 covers 13 residues. The germline CDR1 and CDR2 sequences are LNHDA and SQIVND (reference sequence). V gave up 6 bases and J gave up 7 bases; unmatched junction bases: 4. The CDR3 protein is CASSGQGAGGYTF. DNA of the CDR3: TGTGCCAGTAGCGGACAGGGGGCCGGTGGCTACACCTTC.

V and J are TRBV27 and TRBJ2-1; TRBD1 aligns across 8 bases. The CDR3 loop spans 17 amino acids. J lost 15 bases, V lost 4 bases, and 23 bases had no gene match. Germline lookup yields CDR1 MNHEY and CDR2 SMNVEV (reference sequence). CDR3 in amino acids: CASSSPSSQGAVYGLFF. CDR3 nucleotides: TGTGCCAGCAGTTCCCCGTCAAGTCAGGGGGCGGTGTATGGACTGTTCTTC.

The chain couples TRBV2 to TRBJ1-2; possible D gene TRBD1, 6 bases. The CDR3 loop spans 14 amino acids. Per germline, CDR1 SNHLY and CDR2 FYNNEI. V was shortened by 2 bases and J by 4 bases, with 11 bases between the two germline ends. The CDR3 bases are TGTGCCAGCAGTGAACAGGGGTTCCGCTATGGCTACACCTTC. Protein: CASSEQGFRYGYTF.

This rearrangement joins TRBV5-6 to TRBJ1-4; TRBD1 is a possible D gene (5 bases). Germline V lookup: CDR1 SGHDT, CDR2 YYEEEE. The CDR3 totals 18 residues. Trimming took 0 bases from V and 0 from J, leaving 15 bases between them. The CDR3 loop is CASSLGTQMITTNEKLFF. The CDR3 DNA sequence: TGTGCCAGCAGCTTGGGGACACAAATGATTACAACTAATGAAAAACTGTTTTTT. The variable domain in full, with the rest retrieved from reference TRBV5-6 and TRBJ1-4, is DAGVTQSPTHLIKTRGQQVTLRCSPKSGHDTVSWYQQALGQGPQFIFQYYEEEERQRGNFPDRFSGHQFPNYSSELNVNALLLGDSALYLCASSLGTQMITTNEKLFFGSGTQLSVL.

The chain carries TRBV4-1 and TRBJ1-5; no definite D call. Germline V gene data show CDR1 as MGHRA and CDR2 as YSYEKL. The CDR3 is 15 amino acids. Trimming took 3 bases from V and 6 from J, leaving 15 bases between them. Here the CDR3 DNA reads TGCGCCAGCAGCCACCCGCTGACTCGAGGTCAGCCCCAGCATTTT. Translating it yields CASSHPLTRGQPQHF.

The V call is TRBV6-6, the J call TRBJ2-7; a possible D gene is TRBD1 (6 bases). The germline V and J ends were trimmed by 6 bases and 0 bases, with 9 bases remaining between them. CDR3 size: 13 residues. Germline V gives CDR1 MNHNY, CDR2 SVGAGI (reference sequence). The CDR3 sequence: CASRQGSSYEQYF. DNA of the CDR3: TGTGCCAGCAGACAGGGTTCCTCCTACGAGCAGTACTTC.

This clone was seen just once. This sequence joins TRBV3-1 (or the pseudogene TRBV3-2) and TRBJ2-5; 11 bases align to TRBD2. The CDR3 runs to 17 residues. The ends lost 0 bases at V and 7 bases at J; junction bases unmatched: 10. Germline CDR1 reads LGHDT; CDR2 reads YNNKEL (reference sequence). The CDR3 region has the DNA TGTGCCAGCAGCCAAGATCAACTAGCGGGGGTGTTAGGGACCCAGTACTTC. This gives the protein CASSQDQLAGVLGTQYF.

V is TRBV3-1 (or the pseudogene TRBV3-2) and J is TRBJ1-1; D call uncertain. V was clipped by 3 bases and J by 6 bases, with 8 bases between them. In germline, CDR1 is LGHDT, CDR2 YNNKEL (reference sequence). This CDR3 region has 12 residues. This chain's CDR3 is CASSQGVAEAFF. CDR3 sequence (DNA): TGTGCCAGCAGCCAGGGCGTGGCTGAAGCTTTCTTT.

This chain uses TRBV19 with TRBJ1-2, with TRBD1 matching 7 bases. Losses at the gene ends were 7 bases for V and 4 bases for J; bases not matched to a gene: 12. Germline V lookup: CDR1 LNHDA, CDR2 SQIVND (reference sequence). The CDR3 is 15 residues long. The CDR3 is CASTRIGTDIYGYTF. The DNA for the CDR3 is TGTGCCAGTACCCGAATAGGGACAGATATCTATGGCTACACCTTC.